The rows below give T cell receptor beta chains drawn from one sample of a study of cytomegalovirus exposure and HLA in healthy donors. Using immunoSEQ multiplex PCR, the repertoire was profiled, and TCRdb retains in-frame clones only, with some absent. The table includes 130,000 to 150,000 clones, about nine tenths detected once. Sequencing input: PBMCs. The receptors here all came from a man between 18 and 29 years old in good health and CMV-seropositive. The CDR3 runs from the conserved cysteine through the conserved F or W. Fields, in order: clone size, J gene, V gene, CDR3 protein. Clone size, where shown, is once, few, many, or a class for clones that have expanded.

clone size: NA
J gene: TRBJ2-5
V gene: TRBV27
CDR3 protein: CASSFFGKQETQYF

clone size: NA
J gene: TRBJ2-2
V gene: TRBV2
CDR3 protein: CASSEKTAYTGELFF

clone size: NA
J gene: TRBJ2-5
V gene: TRBV13
CDR3 protein: CASSFTEQETQYF

clone size: NA
J gene: TRBJ1-4
V gene: TRBV30
CDR3 protein: CAWQQGATNEKLFF

clone size: NA
J gene: TRBJ2-5
V gene: TRBV5-1
CDR3 protein: CASAVTTSGGQETQYF

clone size: NA
J gene: TRBJ2-7
V gene: TRBV7-8
CDR3 protein: CASSTPGKRGDSYEQYF

clone size: NA
J gene: TRBJ1-1
V gene: TRBV30
CDR3 protein: CAWSIDRNTEAFF

clone size: NA
J gene: TRBJ2-1
V gene: TRBV28
CDR3 protein: CASSNVLAVYEQFF

clone size: NA
J gene: TRBJ2-3
V gene: TRBV6-5
CDR3 protein: CASSSSGTPGGTQYF

clone size: NA
J gene: TRBJ1-2
V gene: TRBV6-1
CDR3 protein: CASSALGTGYPYGYTF

clone size: NA
J gene: TRBJ1-3
V gene: TRBV5-4
CDR3 protein: CASGPGQTSGNTIYF

clone size: NA
J gene: TRBJ1-2
V gene: TRBV28
CDR3 protein: CASSTPGQGGGYTF

clone size: NA
J gene: TRBJ1-1
V gene: TRBV14
CDR3 protein: CASSVIQGVTEAFF

clone size: once
J gene: TRBJ1-5
V gene: TRBV6-5
CDR3 protein: CASSSDRGGNQPQHF

clone size: NA
J gene: TRBJ1-2
V gene: TRBV5-6
CDR3 protein: CASSLNRGYGYTF

clone size: NA
J gene: TRBJ2-3
V gene: TRBV5-1
CDR3 protein: CASSFGTGDGTDTQYF

clone size: NA
J gene: TRBJ2-7
V gene: TRBV10-3
CDR3 protein: CAISGTSVYEQYF

clone size: NA
J gene: TRBJ1-5
V gene: TRBV5-1
CDR3 protein: CASSLGGGKNQPQHF

clone size: NA
J gene: TRBJ1-4
V gene: TRBV19
CDR3 protein: CASSATTSKLFF

clone size: NA
J gene: TRBJ2-5
V gene: TRBV6-1
CDR3 protein: CASSELVGNQETQYF

clone size: NA
J gene: TRBJ1-1
V gene: TRBV7-9
CDR3 protein: CASSSGEGWSTEAFF

clone size: NA
J gene: TRBJ2-7
V gene: TRBV5-4
CDR3 protein: CASSPGGVRTYEQYF

clone size: NA
J gene: TRBJ2-1
V gene: TRBV11-3
CDR3 protein: CASSFDTRSYNEQFF

clone size: NA
J gene: TRBJ2-3
V gene: TRBV4-1
CDR3 protein: CASSQDDKRPTQYF

clone size: NA
J gene: TRBJ1-4
V gene: TRBV4-1
CDR3 protein: CASSQGQGGEKLFF

clone size: NA
J gene: TRBJ2-7
V gene: TRBV25-1
CDR3 protein: CASSGTGLYEQYF

clone size: NA
J gene: TRBJ1-4
V gene: TRBV2
CDR3 protein: CASTDRLNEKLFF

clone size: NA
J gene: TRBJ1-1
V gene: TRBV6-6
CDR3 protein: CASAWGLSTEAFF

clone size: NA
J gene: TRBJ1-6
V gene: TRBV7-9
CDR3 protein: CASSIQGVASPLHF

clone size: NA
J gene: TRBJ1-1
V gene: TRBV5-1
CDR3 protein: CASSLGEVMEAFF

clone size: once
J gene: TRBJ1-2
V gene: TRBV19
CDR3 protein: CASSGVTANYGYTF

clone size: NA
J gene: TRBJ1-1
V gene: TRBV19
CDR3 protein: CASSIDDGTVNTEAFF

clone size: NA
J gene: TRBJ2-2
V gene: TRBV2
CDR3 protein: CASKFDMSAGELFF

clone size: once
J gene: TRBJ1-5
V gene: TRBV7-2
CDR3 protein: CASSFGRGNQPQHF

clone size: NA
J gene: TRBJ2-7
V gene: TRBV27
CDR3 protein: CASSLSTRQSSYEQYF

clone size: NA
J gene: TRBJ2-1
V gene: TRBV6-1
CDR3 protein: CASSEVLASGNEQFF

clone size: NA
J gene: TRBJ2-2
V gene: TRBV10-2
CDR3 protein: CASSVGTGELFF

clone size: once
J gene: TRBJ2-5
V gene: TRBV18
CDR3 protein: CASSRSVGGPQETQYF

clone size: NA
J gene: TRBJ1-2
V gene: TRBV5-8
CDR3 protein: CASSSGQGSDYGYTF

clone size: once
J gene: TRBJ2-3
V gene: TRBV2
CDR3 protein: CARGGARDTQYF

clone size: NA
J gene: TRBJ1-1
V gene: TRBV5-6
CDR3 protein: CASSRDSYTEAFF

clone size: NA
J gene: TRBJ2-5
V gene: TRBV20-1
CDR3 protein: CSARDGETQYF

clone size: NA
J gene: TRBJ1-5
V gene: TRBV6-1
CDR3 protein: CASSVQKDRGGLYSNQPQHF

clone size: NA
J gene: TRBJ1-5
V gene: TRBV2
CDR3 protein: CASRQGGQPQHF

clone size: once
J gene: TRBJ2-5
V gene: TRBV27
CDR3 protein: CASSSQRTSGRGRETQYF

clone size: NA
J gene: TRBJ1-5
V gene: TRBV11-2
CDR3 protein: CASSQGQADNQPQHF

clone size: NA
J gene: TRBJ1-1
V gene: TRBV5-4
CDR3 protein: CASSSRGTANTEAFF

clone size: NA
J gene: TRBJ1-1
V gene: TRBV7-9
CDR3 protein: CASRSGTSNTEAFF

clone size: NA
J gene: TRBJ1-1
V gene: TRBV10-1
CDR3 protein: CASSESRGQTEAFF

clone size: NA
J gene: TRBJ1-1
V gene: TRBV7-9
CDR3 protein: CASSSTGGNTEAFF

clone size: NA
J gene: TRBJ2-2
V gene: TRBV25-1
CDR3 protein: CASSVGGGPSSGELFF

clone size: NA
J gene: TRBJ1-3
V gene: TRBV9
CDR3 protein: CASSVGAGPNSGNTIYF

clone size: NA
J gene: TRBJ2-7
V gene: TRBV29-1
CDR3 protein: CSVLGELVAGTYEQYF

clone size: NA
J gene: TRBJ1-5
V gene: TRBV30
CDR3 protein: CAWSLGTALNQPQHF

clone size: NA
J gene: TRBJ2-1
V gene: TRBV6-1
CDR3 protein: CASRGLAGLNEQFF

clone size: NA
J gene: TRBJ2-5
V gene: TRBV27
CDR3 protein: CASSFFSSGGQETQYF